This entry concerns a single T cell receptor (beta chain). Its specificity is not known. This specimen belongs to a study of cytomegalovirus exposure and HLA in healthy donors. Study results and caveats: In a later analysis, TCR beta V- and J-gene trimming was associated with a missense DCLRE1C variant. The productive fraction for most TCR beta V segments was about 87% or about 30% in an earlier analysis. Indistinguishable V segments, including TRBV6-2 and TRBV6-3, were excluded.

This CDR3 contains 12 residues. CDR1 and CDR2 (germline): MDHEN, SYDVKM. V lost 6 bases, J lost 5 bases, and 10 bases lay in between. The PCR made use of 60 Vbeta and 13 Jbeta primers. Sequenced by immunoSEQ multiplex PCR; TCRdb stores in-frame clones only, minus some. Of over 150,000 clones in the sample, around 69% were seen once. The TCR originated in a woman between 25 and 40 years old in good health and CMV-seronegative. Sequenced input: PBMCs. The chain is built from TRBV28 and TRBJ1-2; D unclear. CDR3 DNA: TGTGCCAGCAGCTCCGGGTCTTATGGCTACACCTTC. Translated, it gives CASSSGSYGYTF.